This T cell receptor beta chain was retrieved from a study of OX40 agonist ivuxolimab in advanced cancers. Across the whole study: Each patient was given ivuxolimab into a vein every 2 weeks, at 0.01 to 10 mg/kg. Patients enrolled in dose escalation were diagnosed with hepatocellular carcinoma, melanoma, renal cell or head and neck cancer. Findings of the study overall: Dose levels from 0.1 to 3.0 mg/kg saw CD4+ and CD8+ blood T cells expand clonally by week 6. CD4+ T cells averaged fewer expanded clones than CD8+ T cells.

As to this clone: Its antigen is undetermined.

Profiling relied on immunoSEQ multiplex PCR, and the TCRdb table lists in-frame clones only, not all of them. The data show more than 70,000 clones, roughly 85% seen once. Trimming left V 6 bases short and J 2 bases short, with 11 bases between. Germline-derived CDR1 and CDR2 are MNHEY and SVGAGI. The CDR3 runs to 14 residues. The chain couples TRBV6-5 to TRBJ1-3; D gene ambiguous. Specimen: CD4+ or CD8+ T cells sorted from blood, collected in a trial of the OX40 agonist ivuxolimab. This clonotype was sampled from an adult with an advanced solid tumor such as melanoma, head and neck, liver or kidney cancer. The CDR3 reads CASRPTVAGNTIYF. The CDR3 nucleotides read TGTGCCAGCAGGCCCACGGTCGCTGGAAACACCATATATTTT.